The rows below give T cell receptor beta chains drawn from one sample of a study of shared clonotypes between healthy human individuals. Assay: immunoSEQ multiplex PCR; the TCRdb copy retains only in-frame clones and omits some. This sample carries some 580,000 clones, 95% to 98% of them seen once, and the ten largest clones take less than 0.35%. Sequencing input: naive CD8+ T cells sorted from blood. These receptors all come from a man younger than 40 in good health. Each CDR3 is given with its conserved first and last residue. D genes are given only for firm matches. Clone size is shown for a subset of rows, as once, few, many or a class of expanded clone.

TRBV11-2	once	14	-	TRBJ2-1	CASTEDSSYNEQFF	TGTGCCAGCACCGAGGACAGCTCCTACAATGAGCAGTTCTTC
TRBV28	-	13	-	TRBJ2-7	CASTPGRGNEQYF	TGTGCCAGCACTCCCGGCAGGGGCAACGAGCAGTACTTC
TRBV11-2	-	14	TRBD2	TRBJ2-1	CASSLKRERGEQFF	TGTGCCAGCAGCTTAAAGCGGGAGAGGGGTGAGCAGTTCTTC
TRBV11-2	-	13	-	TRBJ2-3	CASSLPLLDTQYF	TGTGCCAGCAGCTTACCTCTATTGGATACGCAGTATTTT
TRBV7-9	-	15	TRBD1	TRBJ2-7	CASSSDRETTYEQYF	TGTGCCAGCAGCTCGGACAGGGAAACGACCTACGAGCAGTACTTC
TRBV7-2	-	13	TRBD2	TRBJ2-7	CAKLAGDSYEQYF	TGTGCCAAACTAGCGGGAGATTCTTACGAGCAGTACTTC
TRBV5-1	-	15	TRBD2	TRBJ2-7	CASSLGSGAAYEQYF	TGCGCCAGCAGCTTGGGTAGCGGGGCTGCCTACGAGCAGTACTTC
TRBV7-3	-	20	TRBD2	TRBJ2-1	CASSLGLLVTSGSFYNEQFF	TGTGCCAGCAGCTTAGGCCTTCTTGTGACTAGCGGGAGTTTCTACAATGAGCAGTTCTTC
TRBV27	-	16	-	TRBJ1-5	CASSLGGHYSNQPQHF	TGTGCCAGCAGTTTAGGTGGACATTATAGCAATCAGCCCCAGCATTTT
TRBV4-1	-	15	-	TRBJ2-1	CASSPYPSSYNEQFF	TGCGCCAGCAGCCCTTATCCGAGCTCCTACAATGAGCAGTTCTTC